This T cell receptor beta chain was sequenced in a study of PD-L1 blockade in urothelial cancer. Study context: Most patients, about 85% of the roughly 30, were males with bladder-origin cancer.

The patients had locally advanced or metastatic urothelial carcinoma. About this clone: Its antigen is currently unknown.

General study points: Durable-benefit patients showed greater tumor-associated blood clone expansion at 3 weeks.

PCRs were each spiked with synthetic TCR analog templates. The method was immunoSEQ multiplex PCR; TCRdb's version includes in-frame clones alone and lacks a portion of them. The sample lists around 80,000 clones, roughly 87% occurring once. The V gene's germline CDR1 is SGHAT and CDR2 FQNNGV. The CDR3 covers 16 residues. Trimming cost V 1 base and J 4 bases, with 13 bases left between them. The sequence came from a woman between 65 and 79 years old with urothelial cancer. The sequencing here drew on PBMCs, taken around atezolizumab (anti-PD-L1) treatment. The V gene is TRBV11-2, the J gene TRBJ1-4; D not resolved. The chain's CDR3 is CASSLALTRVNEKLFF. The DNA of the CDR3 is TGTGCCAGCAGCTTAGCACTTACGCGCGTTAATGAAAAACTGTTTTTT.